The 31 T cell receptor beta chains presented below share a single source sample, sequenced in a study of cytomegalovirus exposure and HLA in healthy donors. This PCR relied on a set of 60 Vbeta primers and 13 Jbeta primers. TCRdb's table, derived via immunoSEQ multiplex PCR, lists solely in-frame clones and lacks some. The data contain around 100,000 clones, roughly four fifths of them singletons. Sequencing was performed on PBMCs. These receptors all come from a man younger than 45 in good health and CMV-seropositive.

This chain connects TRBV6-6 to TRBJ1-1, with 8 bases aligning to TRBD1. The germline gives CDR1 MNHNY, CDR2 SVGAGI (reference sequence). V gave up 6 bases and J gave up 5 bases; unmatched junction bases: 8. The CDR3 is made up of 14 amino acids. The CDR3 DNA reads TGTGCCAGCAGGCGGACAGGGAGGGGGACTGAAGCTTTCTTT. Residues: CASRRTGRGTEAFF.

The chain links TRBV28 to TRBJ2-7, with 7 bases lining up with TRBD2. Germline V gives CDR1 MDHEN, CDR2 SYDVKM. V gave up 1 base and J gave up 1 base; unmatched junction bases: 7. This CDR3 contains 16 residues. The CDR3 nucleotides read TGTGCCAGCAGTTTATTCTCTGGCGGGAGATCCTACGAGCAGTACTTC. Amino acid sequence: CASSLFSGGRSYEQYF.

The chain links TRBV5-4 to TRBJ1-6, with 7 bases lining up with TRBD1. J lost 6 bases, V lost 0 bases, and 0 bases had no gene match. Germline CDR1 is SGHNT and CDR2 is YYREEE (reference sequence). This CDR3 spans 14 amino acids. CDR3 sequence: CASSLGQGNSPLHF. In nucleotides, the CDR3 is TGTGCCAGCAGCTTGGGACAGGGTAATTCACCCCTCCACTTT.

The V gene is TRBV18, the J gene TRBJ1-1, with 9 bases fitting TRBD1. The V gene end was trimmed by 0 bases and the J gene end by 3 bases; junction bases not matched to a gene: 14. This CDR3 has 19 residues. CDR1 and CDR2 (germline): KGHSH, LQKENI. As DNA, the CDR3 is TGTGCCAGCTCACCACCCTCGGGACAGGGAGGTCAGTGGCACACTGAAGCTTTCTTT. Its translation is CASSPPSGQGGQWHTEAFF. The full variable domain, in which reference TRBV18 and TRBJ1-1 provide the parts outside the CDR3, is NAGVMQNPRHLVRRRGQEARLRCSPMKGHSHVYWYRQLPEEGLKFMVYLQKENIIDESGMPKERFSAEFPKEGPSILRIQQVVRGDSAAYFCASSPPSGQGGQWHTEAFFGQGTRLTVV.

On this clone itself: A junction boundary mismatches the germline segment, possibly from a read error. The genes are TRBV5-4 and TRBJ2-5; D is unclear. Germline V gene data show CDR1 as SGHNT and CDR2 as YYREEE (reference sequence). The CDR3 extends over 12 amino acids. CDR3 nucleotides: TGTGCCAGCAGCCTGGGCCTACAGCCGTCGCACTTC. Its protein product is CASSLGLQPSHF.

The J gene is TRBJ2-2, the V gene TRBV28; 11 bases fit TRBD2. V lost 6 bases, J lost 5 bases, and 8 bases stayed unmatched. The CDR3 is 16 amino acids. The germline V gene encodes CDR1 MDHEN and CDR2 SYDVKM. The CDR3 sequence: CASSRTSGRVTGELFF. CDR3 in DNA: TGTGCCAGCAGCCGAACTAGCGGGAGAGTTACCGGGGAGCTGTTTTTT. The full variable domain, in which reference TRBV28 and TRBJ2-2 provide the parts outside the CDR3, is DVKVTQSSRYLVKRTGEKVFLECVQDMDHENMFWYRQDPGLGLRLIYFSYDVKMKEKGDIPEGYSVSREKKERFSLILESASTNQTSMYLCASSRTSGRVTGELFFGEGSRLTVL.

This clone was observed a handful of times. J is TRBJ1-5 and V is TRBV27, with D perhaps TRBD1 (6 bases). This CDR3 has 13 residues. The germline V gene encodes CDR1 MNHEY and CDR2 SMNVEV (reference sequence). Trimming took 8 bases from V and 6 from J, leaving 14 bases between them. In DNA, the CDR3 is TGTGCCAGCTCAAAAGGGGGGGGTCAGCCCCAGCATTTT. This codes for CASSKGGGQPQHF.

The rearrangement links TRBV27 to TRBJ2-1; D possibly corresponds to TRBD2 (7 bases). The germline V gene has CDR1 MNHEY and CDR2 SMNVEV (reference sequence). The V and J ends lost 2 bases and 8 bases respectively, with 19 bases between them. This CDR3 contains 16 residues. The CDR3: CASSLTGLAVGHEQFF. The CDR3 nucleotides read TGTGCCAGCAGTTTAACAGGGCTAGCGGTCGGGCATGAGCAGTTCTTC.

With regard to this clone: The junction departs from the called germline gene at one end, perhaps through a read error. The gene calls are TRBV7-9 and TRBJ2-1, with D possibly being TRBD1 (6 bases). The CDR3 covers 12 residues. CDR1 is SEHNR, CDR2 FQNEAQ, per germline (reference sequence). The CDR3, as DNA: TGTTCCAGCAGCCCGACCGGGACAATCTGGGTCTTC. It specifies CSSSPTGTIWVF.

This clone was counted a single time. The chain has TRBV11-2 and TRBJ1-6; D may be TRBD1 (6 bases). V shed 2 bases and J shed 9 bases, with 20 bases lying between them. The germline V gene has CDR1 SGHAT and CDR2 FQNNGV. The CDR3 runs 17 residues. CDR3: CASSLKRAGGGGSPLHF. CDR3 in DNA: TGTGCCAGCAGCTTAAAACGGGCGGGGGGCGGCGGTTCACCCCTCCACTTT.

This chain links TRBV5-1 with TRBJ1-3; D is uncertain. Germline CDR1 and CDR2: SGHRS and YFSETQ. V was pared by 3 bases and J by 2 bases, with 15 bases between. The length of the CDR3 is 16 residues. This chain's CDR3 is CASSYDTERPGNTIYF. Here the CDR3 DNA reads TGCGCCAGCAGCTATGATACCGAGCGACCTGGAAACACCATATATTTT. Looking up the rest from reference TRBV5-1 and TRBJ1-3 gives the full variable domain: KAGVTQTPRYLIKTRGQQVTLSCSPISGHRSVSWYQQTPGQGLQFLFEYFSETQRNKGNFPGRFSGRQFSNSRSEMNVSTLELGDSALYLCASSYDTERPGNTIYFGEGSWLTVV.

This chain joins TRBV21-1 and TRBJ1-1; the table's D call of TRBD1 was not tested on the DNA. TRBV21-1 is termed a pseudogene. The CDR3 contains 18 residues. The CDR3 sequence: CASSKGAGQGLGNTEAFF. CDR3 sequence (DNA): TGTGCCAGCAGCAAAGGGGCCGGACAGGGGCTCGGGAACACTGAAGCTTTCTTT.

The chain uses TRBV5-1 and TRBJ2-1, with 8 bases fitting TRBD2. With 5 bases clipped from V and 4 bases from J, the junction kept 5 bases outside the gene matches. Looked up from germline, CDR1 is SGHRS and CDR2 is YFSETQ. The CDR3 runs to 14 residues. The CDR3 reads CASRETSVYNEQFF. Here the CDR3 DNA reads TGCGCCAGCAGGGAGACTAGCGTTTACAATGAGCAGTTCTTC.

The chain recombines TRBV9 with TRBJ1-2, with 8 bases lining up with TRBD1. Germline V lookup: CDR1 SGDLS, CDR2 YYNGEE. With V trimmed by 4 bases and J by 4 bases, 21 bases remained unmatched. The CDR3 is made up of 19 amino acids. The CDR3: CASSSRPRADRGKRYGYTF. The CDR3 nucleotides are TGTGCCAGCAGCTCCCGCCCGAGGGCAGACAGGGGAAAACGCTATGGCTACACCTTC.

The sample holds one count of this clone. The rearrangement joins TRBV6-1 to TRBJ2-5, with 11 nucleotides matching TRBD2. CDR1 is MNHNS, CDR2 SASEGT, per germline. The V and J ends lost 4 bases and 7 bases, in that order; junction bases with no gene match: 5. The CDR3 totals 14 residues. CDR3 bases: TGTGCCAGCAGTGGGGGACTAGCGGAGGGGACCCAGTACTTC. Translated: CASSGGLAEGTQYF.

This chain joins TRBV5-1 and TRBJ2-3; 8 nucleotides align to TRBD1. V dropped 3 bases and J dropped 1; count of bases not matched to a gene: 7. CDR1 and CDR2 from the germline V gene are SGHRS and YFSETQ. The CDR3 contains 16 residues. The CDR3 DNA reads as TGCGCCAGCAGCTATGGACAGGGTTCTGGCACAGATACGCAGTATTTT. Translated, it gives CASSYGQGSGTDTQYF.

V usage is TRBV28 and J usage is TRBJ2-1, with 11 bases aligning to TRBD2. The CDR3 is made up of 16 amino acids. Germline-derived CDR1 and CDR2 are MDHEN and SYDVKM. V was clipped by 5 bases and J by 0 bases; unmatched bases: 3. The CDR3 loop reads CASSGLAGGSYNEQFF. For the CDR3, the DNA is TGTGCCAGCAGTGGCCTAGCGGGGGGCTCCTACAATGAGCAGTTCTTC.

This chain joins TRBV29-1 and TRBJ1-4; TRBD1 matches 10 bases. The length of the CDR3 is 14 residues. The V segment lost 4 bases and the J segment 4 bases; nucleotides outside the gene matches: 3. CDR1 is SQVTM, CDR2 ANQGSEA, per germline. The CDR3 spells CSVGGTGDNEKLFF. In nucleotides, the CDR3 is TGCAGCGTTGGGGGGACAGGGGATAATGAAAAACTGTTTTTT.

The chain employs TRBV5-1 and TRBJ2-2; 8 bases are a match to TRBD1. This CDR3 is 15 amino acids long. Looked up from germline, CDR1 is SGHRS and CDR2 is YFSETQ. J gave up 1 base and V 5 bases, and 4 bases lay outside the gene matches. Here the CDR3 reads CASRDGQGNTGELFF. The CDR3 DNA is TGCGCCAGCAGGGACGGACAGGGGAACACCGGGGAGCTGTTTTTT.

The J gene is TRBJ2-1, the V gene TRBV11-2; possible D gene TRBD1, 5 bases. The germline V and J ends were trimmed by 1 base and 1 base, with 14 bases remaining between them. Germline V gene lookup returns CDR1 SGHAT and CDR2 FQNNGV. The CDR3 totals 17 residues. CDR3 region: CASSLALVRVSYNEQFF. The CDR3 DNA reads TGTGCCAGCAGCTTAGCCCTCGTCAGGGTATCCTACAATGAGCAGTTCTTC.

The V call is TRBV7-8, the J call TRBJ2-2; D may be TRBD2 (6 bases). V lost 8 bases to trimming and J lost 5 bases, with 21 bases between them. CDR1 and CDR2 (germline): SGHVS, FQNEAQ. The CDR3 consists of 16 residues. In DNA form, the CDR3 reads TGTGCCAGCCTCCCTCCGACGGGAGAGGGGACCGGGGAGCTGTTTTTT. Amino acid sequence: CASLPPTGEGTGELFF.

With regard to this clone: Sequence at one end of the junction differs from germline and may be a read error. The gene calls are TRBV28 and TRBJ2-1; no clear D. This CDR3 region has 14 residues. The V gene's germline CDR1 is MDHEN and CDR2 SYDVKM. The CDR3 coding sequence is TGTGCCAGCAGTTTAGGTAGCTCCAACAATGAGCAGTTCTTC. Amino acid sequence: CASSLGSSNNEQFF.

This clone was seen a single time. As DNA, the CDR3 is TGCAGCGTTATGGACAGCTTCAATCAGCCCCAGCATTTT. Translation gives CSVMDSFNQPQHF. The chain couples TRBV29-1 to TRBJ1-5; D is possibly TRBD1 (6 bases). CDR1 is SQVTM and CDR2 is ANQGSEA in the germline V gene. The CDR3 covers 13 residues. The V and J ends lost 5 bases and 3 bases respectively, with 11 bases between them.

V is TRBV30 and J is TRBJ2-1, with D perhaps matching TRBD2 (6 bases). Trimming took off 0 bases at V and 9 bases at J, with 18 bases between the two ends. The length of the CDR3 is 15 residues. CDR1 and CDR2 (germline): GTSNPN, SVGIG (reference sequence). The DNA for the CDR3 is TGTGCCTGGAGTGTAGCGGCTGCGTGGAGGGGTGAGCAGTTCTTC. Its protein product is CAWSVAAAWRGEQFF. The full variable domain, in which reference TRBV30 and TRBJ2-1 provide the parts outside the CDR3, is SQTIHQWPATLVQPVGSPLSLECTVEGTSNPNLYWYRQAAGRGLQLLFYSVGIGQISSEVPQNLSASRPQDRQFILSSKKLLLSDSGFYLCAWSVAAAWRGEQFFGPGTRLTVL.

The J gene is TRBJ2-2, the V gene TRBV19; 8 positions match TRBD1. The CDR3 sequence is 16 residues long. Germline V gene sequence: CDR1 LNHDA, CDR2 SQIVND (reference sequence). V was pared by 3 bases and J by 5 bases, with 8 bases of the junction left unmatched. Here the CDR3 DNA reads TGTGCCAGTAGTATCGGCGGACAGGGCCCAACCGGGGAGCTGTTTTTT. Protein: CASSIGGQGPTGELFF.

This clone was seen once. The CDR3 bases are TGTGCCAGCAGTGACTCCCCGGGAGGGCACACAGATACGCAGTATTTT. Its protein product is CASSDSPGGHTDTQYF. The V and J genes are TRBV6-4 and TRBJ2-3; 8 positions match TRBD2. V gave up 0 bases and J gave up 2 bases; unmatched junction bases: 4. The CDR3 runs 16 residues. The germline CDR1 and CDR2 sequences are MRHNA and SNTAGT.

The chain carries TRBV27 and TRBJ2-3; a weak D match, TRBD2 (6 bases). The CDR3 runs to 17 residues. V was clipped by 4 bases and J by 0 bases, with 17 bases between them. In germline, CDR1 is MNHEY, CDR2 SMNVEV (reference sequence). The CDR3 here is CASSWGTRGTSTDTQYF. The CDR3 DNA is TGTGCCAGCAGTTGGGGGACCCGAGGGACTAGCACAGATACGCAGTATTTT.

This sequence joins TRBV6-4 and TRBJ2-3, with 9 bases fitting TRBD1. The ends lost 3 bases at V and 4 bases at J; junction bases unmatched: 5. CDR1 is MRHNA, CDR2 SNTAGT, per germline. The CDR3 runs 15 residues. Here the CDR3 reads CASSEGTGRPDTQYF. The DNA of the CDR3 is TGTGCCAGCAGTGAGGGGACAGGGAGGCCAGATACGCAGTATTTT.

The V call is TRBV30, the J call TRBJ1-1, with a possible D match to TRBD1 (6 bases). CDR3 size: 15 residues. Trimming pared 2 bases from V and 0 bases from J, leaving 13 bases between. Per the germline V gene, CDR1 is GTSNPN and CDR2 is SVGIG (reference sequence). CDR3 loop: CAWSLWGLMNTEAFF. In DNA, the CDR3 is TGTGCCTGGAGTCTCTGGGGGCTAATGAACACTGAAGCTTTCTTT.

V gene TRBV7-2 combines with J gene TRBJ2-5; no firm D call. The DNA end is more similar to TRBJ2-7, so the J call may be wrong. CDR3 length equals 15 residues. Germline assignment: CDR1 SGHTA and CDR2 FQGNSA. CDR3 sequence (DNA): TGTGCCAGCAGCTTTGCCCTTGGTTCCGGGTACGAGCAGTACTTC. As protein: CASSFALGSGYEQYF.

This clone was found once. V and J are TRBV5-4 and TRBJ2-7; TRBD2 agrees at 12 bases. Germline trimming cut 5 bases from V and 3 bases from J; bases unmatched to any gene: 6. Germline V lookup: CDR1 SGHNT, CDR2 YYREEE (reference sequence). The CDR3 consists of 15 residues. CDR3 loop: CASRTSGSAFYEQYF. The CDR3 bases are TGTGCCAGCAGGACTAGCGGGAGTGCTTTCTACGAGCAGTACTTC. Combining the CDR3 with reference TRBV5-4 and TRBJ2-7 gives the whole variable domain ETGVTQSPTHLIKTRGQQVTLRCSSQSGHNTVSWYQQALGQGPQFIFQYYREEENGRGNFPPRFSGLQFPNYSSELNVNALELDDSALYLCASRTSGSAFYEQYFGPGTRLTVT.